Presented here are 26 T cell receptor beta chains from one specimen sequenced in a study of blood T cell repertoires in COVID-19. TCRdb keeps only in-frame clones here, not all; method: immunoSEQ multiplex PCR. The table has approximately 240,000 clones, around 84% seen once. The sample comprised peripheral blood. Receptors were obtained from an older woman who had recovered from COVID-19.

This clone was picked up a small number of times. At one end, the junction sequence differs from germline, possibly due to a read error. The genes are TRBV7-7 and TRBJ1-3; possible D gene TRBD1, 5 bases. CDR1 SSHAT and CDR2 FNYEAQ come from the germline V gene (reference sequence). The CDR3 contains 15 residues. The CDR3 sequence is CASSLDTSSGNTIYF. The CDR3 nucleotides read TGTGCTAGCAGCTTGGACACGAGCTCTGGAAACACCATATATTTT. The full variable domain, completed using reference TRBV7-7 and TRBJ1-3, is GAGVSQSPRYKVTKRGQDVTLRCDPISSHATLYWYQQALGQGPEFLTYFNYEAQPDKSGLPSDRFSAERPEGSISTLTIQRTEQRDSAMYRCASSLDTSSGNTIYFGEGSWLTVV.

The rearrangement uses TRBV12-3 or TRBV12-4 and TRBJ1-2; possible D gene TRBD1, 5 bases. This CDR3 is built from 13 residues. The V and J ends lost 5 bases and 4 bases respectively, with 11 bases between them. The DNA of the CDR3 is TGTGCCAGCAGTCTCCAGGGTGGCTATGGCTACACCTTC. Protein product: CASSLQGGYGYTF.

The rearrangement links TRBV27 to TRBJ1-5, with 7 positions matching TRBD1. The CDR3 contains 14 residues. In germline, CDR1 is MNHEY, CDR2 SMNVEV (reference sequence). Unmatched junction bases numbered 1, after V lost 0 bases and J lost 5 bases. Written as DNA, the CDR3 is TGTGCCAGCAGTTTATCGACAGGGTATCAGCCCCAGCATTTT. Translated, it gives CASSLSTGYQPQHF.

The chain couples TRBV2 to TRBJ1-4; D is perhaps TRBD1 (5 bases). Per the germline V gene, CDR1 is SNHLY and CDR2 is FYNNEI. V was trimmed by 6 bases and J by 7 bases, leaving 12 bases between them. The CDR3 covers 13 residues. For the CDR3, the DNA is TGTGCCAGCAGAGGGGAATCGGGTGAAAAACTGTTTTTT. It yields the protein CASRGESGEKLFF.

The sample holds many counts of this clone. The V call is TRBV25-1, the J call TRBJ1-5; TRBD1 is a possible D gene (6 bases). The CDR3 contains 17 residues. Germline-derived CDR1 and CDR2 are MGHDK and SYGVNS. V was clipped by 5 bases and J by 0 bases, with 17 bases between them. CDR3 DNA: TGTGCCAGCAGTCCGGGACAAGGCGGATATAGCAATCAGCCCCAGCATTTT. Translated, it gives CASSPGQGGYSNQPQHF.

The chain carries TRBV25-1 and TRBJ1-6, with D hard to call. Germline V gene lookup returns CDR1 MGHDK and CDR2 SYGVNS. The CDR3 is 17 residues long. V dropped 3 bases and J dropped 0 bases, with 12 bases sitting between them. CDR3 nucleotide sequence: TGTGCCAGCAGTGACCGAGGGCTCAGCTCCTATAATTCACCCCTCCACTTT. Its translation is CASSDRGLSSYNSPLHF.

The V and J genes are TRBV5-1 and TRBJ1-2, with 9 positions matching TRBD1. V lost 3 bases and J lost 6; bases outside the gene matches: 3. This CDR3 region has 13 residues. Germline-derived CDR1 and CDR2 are SGHRS and YFSETQ. The CDR3 spells CASSSGTGHGYTF. The CDR3 nucleotides read TGCGCCAGCAGCTCCGGGACAGGGCATGGCTACACCTTC.

The chain combines TRBV29-1 with TRBJ1-2, with TRBD1 as a possible D gene (5 bases). CDR3 length: 12 amino acids. V was clipped by 7 bases and J by 5 bases, with 14 bases between them. Germline values: CDR1 SQVTM, CDR2 ANQGSEA. CDR3 residues: CSARDRGYGYTF. The CDR3 bases are TGCAGCGCTCGAGACAGAGGATATGGCTACACCTTC.

The V gene is TRBV5-5, the J gene TRBJ1-2; D ambiguous. Germline V gene data show CDR1 as SGHKS and CDR2 as YYEKEE (reference sequence). CDR3 length: 13 amino acids. V shed 1 base and J shed 4 bases, with 8 bases lying between them. The CDR3 protein is CASSLNRFYGYTF. CDR3 nucleotide sequence: TGTGCCAGCAGCTTGAACAGATTCTATGGCTACACCTTC. Full variable domain (rest looked up from reference TRBV5-5 and TRBJ1-2): DAGVTQSPTHLIKTRGQQVTLRCSPISGHKSVSWYQQVLGQGPQFIFQYYEKEERGRGNFPDRFSARQFPNYSSELNVNALLLGDSALYLCASSLNRFYGYTFGSGTRLTVV.

The rearrangement links TRBV19 to TRBJ2-1; D is possibly TRBD1 (6 bases). Between the trimmed V and J ends, which lost 9 bases and 8 bases, there was a span of 17 bases. The CDR3 covers 13 residues. Germline CDR1 LNHDA, CDR2 SQIVND (reference sequence). CDR3 DNA sequence: TGTGCCAGCCAGAGGACAGCAACCCATGAGCAGTTCTTC. Encoded protein: CASQRTATHEQFF. The complete variable domain, with remaining parts taken from reference TRBV19 and TRBJ2-1, reads DGGITQSPKYLFRKEGQNVTLSCEQNLNHDAMYWYRQDPGQGLRLIYYSQIVNDFQKGDIAEGYSVSREKKESFPLTVTSAQKNPTAFYLCASQRTATHEQFFGPGTRLTVL.

This chain joins TRBV7-9 and TRBJ2-1; no clear D gene. The CDR3 totals 16 residues. Germline V gene lookup returns CDR1 SEHNR and CDR2 FQNEAQ (reference sequence). V was shortened by 5 bases and J by 0 bases, with 14 bases between the two germline ends. CDR3 sequence: CASSLRHGSSYNEQFF. CDR3 DNA: TGTGCCAGCAGCCTACGACACGGATCCTCCTACAATGAGCAGTTCTTC.

This clone was found once. This chain joins TRBV7-2 and TRBJ1-1; D is perhaps TRBD1 (6 bases). Trimming took off 2 bases at V and 5 bases at J, with 12 bases between the two ends. Germline V gene sequence: CDR1 SGHTA, CDR2 FQGNSA. This CDR3 spans 14 amino acids. CDR3 sequence (DNA): TGTGCCAGCAGCTTAACAGGGTGGGGAACTGAAGCTTTCTTT. Its translation is CASSLTGWGTEAFF.

This chain connects TRBV18 to TRBJ2-7; D gene uncertain. In germline, CDR1 is KGHSH, CDR2 LQKENI. The CDR3 contains 16 residues. Deletions cut 0 bases from V and 0 bases from J, with 12 bases between. CDR3 protein: CASSPPFPKSSYEQYF. In DNA, the CDR3 is TGTGCCAGCTCACCACCCTTTCCAAAGAGCTCCTACGAGCAGTACTTC.

The chain has TRBV6-5 and TRBJ2-2; D is ambiguous. The CDR3 has 15 amino acids. Trimming stripped 6 bases from V and 0 bases from J, with 11 bases between. Germline CDR1 reads MNHEY; CDR2 reads SVGAGI. In DNA form, the CDR3 reads TGTGCCAGCAGCGCCTTTAGAGCGAACACCGGGGAGCTGTTTTTT. Its translation: CASSAFRANTGELFF.

J is TRBJ1-2 and V is TRBV5-4; 9 bases align to TRBD1. Germline values: CDR1 SGHNT, CDR2 YYREEE (reference sequence). V trimming: 3 bases; J trimming: 8 bases; junction bases outside the gene matches: 11. The CDR3 totals 15 residues. DNA of the CDR3: TGTGCCAGCAGCTCCCAAGGGACAGGGATTGGAGGCTACACCTTC. Protein sequence: CASSSQGTGIGGYTF.

The J gene is TRBJ1-2, the V gene TRBV2, with 9 bases identical to TRBD1. Per germline, CDR1 SNHLY and CDR2 FYNNEI. V lost 6 bases, J lost 4 bases, and 3 bases stayed unmatched. The CDR3 covers 13 residues. The CDR3 coding sequence is TGTGCCAGCAGGGGACAGGGAGGCTATGGCTACACCTTC. Translating it yields CASRGQGGYGYTF.

The V gene is TRBV5-4, the J gene TRBJ2-7; the D is unclear. CDR3 length: 15 residues. V was trimmed by 4 bases and J by 0 bases, leaving 14 bases between them. CDR1 is SGHNT, CDR2 YYREEE, per germline (reference sequence). The CDR3 here is CASSGPRESSYEQYF. The CDR3 coding sequence is TGTGCCAGCAGCGGTCCCCGTGAGAGCTCCTACGAGCAGTACTTC.

CDR3 DNA sequence: TGTGCCAGCAGCTCCATCGTGGTCTCAAAGAGGGAGCAGTACTTC. This sequence encodes CASSSIVVSKREQYF. The chain employs TRBV7-9 and TRBJ2-7, with D unresolved. The V gene's germline CDR1 is SEHNR and CDR2 FQNEAQ (reference sequence). The V gene lost 4 bases and the J gene lost 7 bases, with 20 bases spanning the gap. This CDR3 spans 15 amino acids.

The chain has TRBV5-1 and TRBJ1-1, with 7 bases aligning to TRBD1. Germline trimming cut 1 base from V and 4 bases from J; bases unmatched to any gene: 10. The CDR3 runs to 16 residues. Germline V lookup: CDR1 SGHRS, CDR2 YFSETQ. The CDR3 spells CASSLPAGGSFTEAFF. DNA of the CDR3: TGCGCCAGCAGCTTGCCCGCAGGGGGATCGTTCACTGAAGCTTTCTTT.

The V and J genes are TRBV19 and TRBJ1-4; D may be TRBD1 (5 bases). Per the germline V gene, CDR1 is LNHDA and CDR2 is SQIVND (reference sequence). This CDR3 has 16 amino acids. Trimming took 3 bases from V and 8 from J, leaving 19 bases between them. The CDR3 nucleotides are TGTGCCAGTAGTATGGGGGTCAGGCGGGGTGAGGAAAAACTGTTTTTT. It codes for CASSMGVRRGEEKLFF.

V gene TRBV19 combines with J gene TRBJ1-1; 9 positions match TRBD1. Trimming cost V 4 bases and J 4 bases; bases outside gene matches: 16. CDR1 and CDR2 from the germline V gene are LNHDA and SQIVND (reference sequence). The CDR3 is 18 amino acids. CDR3 loop: CASSTHITGGTGRTEAFF. The CDR3 DNA reads TGTGCCAGTAGTACTCACATAACAGGGGGCACAGGGCGCACTGAAGCTTTCTTT. Full variable domain (outside the CDR3, taken from reference TRBV19 and TRBJ1-1): DGGITQSPKYLFRKEGQNVTLSCEQNLNHDAMYWYRQDPGQGLRLIYYSQIVNDFQKGDIAEGYSVSREKKESFPLTVTSAQKNPTAFYLCASSTHITGGTGRTEAFFGQGTRLTVV.

V usage is TRBV5-1 and J usage is TRBJ2-7; possibly TRBD2 for D (5 bases). V lost 0 bases and J 5 bases, leaving 15 bases between the germline ends. The CDR3 runs to 15 residues. The germline gives CDR1 SGHRS, CDR2 YFSETQ. CDR3 loop: CASSLETGGSDEQYF. The CDR3, as DNA: TGCGCCAGCAGCTTGGAGACCGGCGGGTCGGACGAGCAGTACTTC.

V usage is TRBV4-2 and J usage is TRBJ1-4; 8 bases are shared with TRBD1. Germline loops: CDR1 LGHNA, CDR2 YNFKEQ. The CDR3 consists of 15 residues. Losses at the gene ends were 3 bases for V and 7 bases for J; bases not matched to a gene: 7. The CDR3 loop is CASSHPSDRAEKLFF. DNA for the CDR3: TGTGCCAGCAGCCACCCCTCGGACAGGGCTGAAAAACTGTTTTTT.

The chain links TRBV19 to TRBJ1-6; 10 nucleotides match TRBD1. Germline values: CDR1 LNHDA, CDR2 SQIVND (reference sequence). The CDR3 is made up of 16 amino acids. The ends lost 5 bases at V and 10 bases at J; junction bases unmatched: 11. CDR3 region: CASSFSSGTGDSPLHF. DNA of the CDR3: TGTGCCAGTAGTTTCTCCTCCGGGACAGGGGACTCACCCCTCCACTTT.

The genes are TRBV16 and TRBJ1-6; 7 nucleotides match TRBD1. The CDR3 spans 13 residues. CDR1 and CDR2 (germline): KGHSY, FQNENV. J gave up 11 bases and V 6 bases, and 7 bases lay outside the gene matches. CDR3 DNA: TGTGCCAGCAGGCGGGACAGTGGGGCACCCCTCCACTTT. This sequence encodes CASRRDSGAPLHF.

The V and J genes are TRBV10-3 and TRBJ2-5, with 16 nucleotides matching TRBD2. Germline V lookup: CDR1 ENHRY, CDR2 SYGVKD. The CDR3 length is 17 residues. Trimming cost V 3 bases and J 3 bases; bases outside gene matches: 4. Written as DNA, the CDR3 is TGTGCCATCAGTGACGGGACTAGCGGGGGGGCTAAAGAGACCCAGTACTTC. It is translated as CAISDGTSGGAKETQYF.